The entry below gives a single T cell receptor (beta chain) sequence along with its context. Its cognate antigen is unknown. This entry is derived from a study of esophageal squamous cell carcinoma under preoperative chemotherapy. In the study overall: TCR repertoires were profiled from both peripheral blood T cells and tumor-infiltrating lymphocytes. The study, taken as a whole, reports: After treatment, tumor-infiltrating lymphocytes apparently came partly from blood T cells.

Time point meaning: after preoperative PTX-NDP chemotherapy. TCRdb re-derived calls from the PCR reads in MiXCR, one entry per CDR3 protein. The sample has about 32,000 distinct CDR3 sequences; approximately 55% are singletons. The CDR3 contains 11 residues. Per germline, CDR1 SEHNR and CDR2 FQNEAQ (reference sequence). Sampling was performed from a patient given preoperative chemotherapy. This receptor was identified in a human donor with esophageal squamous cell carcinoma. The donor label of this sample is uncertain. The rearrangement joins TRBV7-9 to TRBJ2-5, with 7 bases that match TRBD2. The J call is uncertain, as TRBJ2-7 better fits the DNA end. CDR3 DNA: TGTGCCAGCCGGGGGGCCTACGAGCAGTACTTC. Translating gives CASRGAYEQYF.